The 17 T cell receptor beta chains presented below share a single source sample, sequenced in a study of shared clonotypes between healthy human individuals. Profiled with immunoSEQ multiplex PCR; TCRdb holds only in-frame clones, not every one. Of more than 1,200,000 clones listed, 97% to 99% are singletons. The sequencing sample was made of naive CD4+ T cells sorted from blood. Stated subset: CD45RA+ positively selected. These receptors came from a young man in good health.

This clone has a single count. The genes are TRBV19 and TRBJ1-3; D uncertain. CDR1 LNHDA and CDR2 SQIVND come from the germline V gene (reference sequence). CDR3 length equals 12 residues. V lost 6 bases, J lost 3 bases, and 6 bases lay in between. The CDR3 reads CASREGGNTIYF. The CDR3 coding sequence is TGTGCCAGTAGAGAGGGTGGAAACACCATATATTTT.

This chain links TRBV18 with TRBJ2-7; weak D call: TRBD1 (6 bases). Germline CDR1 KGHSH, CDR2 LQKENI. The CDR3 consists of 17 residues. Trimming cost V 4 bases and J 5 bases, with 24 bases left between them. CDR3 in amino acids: CASSLLRTATNWDEQYF. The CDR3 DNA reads TGTGCCAGCTCACTGCTACGGACAGCCACCAACTGGGACGAGCAGTACTTC.

CDR3 in amino acids: CASSNGGGGSYNEQFF. CDR3 DNA sequence: TGTGCCAGCAGCAACGGAGGGGGCGGATCCTACAATGAGCAGTTCTTC. V usage is TRBV28 and J usage is TRBJ2-1; D possibly corresponds to TRBD1 (7 bases). This CDR3 has 16 amino acids. CDR1 and CDR2 (germline): MDHEN, SYDVKM. The germline V and J ends were trimmed by 6 bases and 1 base, with 16 bases remaining between them.

The CDR3 reads CASSLALNSYNEQFF. In nucleotides, the CDR3 is TGTGCCAGCAGCTTAGCACTAAATAGCTACAATGAGCAGTTCTTC. The chain has TRBV7-7 and TRBJ2-1; D uncertain. V was cut by 0 bases and J by 3 bases, with 9 bases left in between. Germline lookup yields CDR1 SSHAT and CDR2 FNYEAQ (reference sequence). This CDR3 spans 15 amino acids.

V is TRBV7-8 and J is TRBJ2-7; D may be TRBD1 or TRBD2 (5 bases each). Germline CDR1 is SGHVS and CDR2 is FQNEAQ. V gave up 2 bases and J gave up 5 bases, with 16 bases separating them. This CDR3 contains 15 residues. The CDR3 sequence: CASSLMGERVDEQYF. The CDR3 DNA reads TGTGCCAGCAGCTTAATGGGGGAGAGGGTCGACGAGCAGTACTTC.

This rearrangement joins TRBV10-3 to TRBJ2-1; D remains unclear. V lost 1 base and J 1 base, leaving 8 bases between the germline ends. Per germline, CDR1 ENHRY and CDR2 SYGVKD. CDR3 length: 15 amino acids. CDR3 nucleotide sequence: TGTGCCATCAGTGAGTTAGTCAGTTCCTACAATGAGCAGTTCTTC. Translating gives CAISELVSSYNEQFF.

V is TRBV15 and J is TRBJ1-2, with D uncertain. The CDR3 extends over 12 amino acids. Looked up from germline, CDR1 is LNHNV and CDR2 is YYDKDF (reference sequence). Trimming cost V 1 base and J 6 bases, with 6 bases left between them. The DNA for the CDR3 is TGTGCCACCAGCAGAGTTGTCGATGGCTACACCTTC. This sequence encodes CATSRVVDGYTF. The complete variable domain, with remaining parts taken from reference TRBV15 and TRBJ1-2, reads DAMVIQNPRYQVTQFGKPVTLSCSQTLNHNVMYWYQQKSSQAPKLLFHYYDKDFNNEADTPDNFQSRRPNTSFCFLDIRSPGLGDTAMYLCATSRVVDGYTFGSGTRLTVV.

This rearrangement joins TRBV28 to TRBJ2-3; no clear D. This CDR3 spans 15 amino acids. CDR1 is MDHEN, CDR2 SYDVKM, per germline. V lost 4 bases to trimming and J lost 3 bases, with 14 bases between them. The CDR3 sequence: CASSSFGIMTDTQYF. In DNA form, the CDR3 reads TGTGCCAGCAGTTCGTTCGGAATAATGACAGATACGCAGTATTTT.

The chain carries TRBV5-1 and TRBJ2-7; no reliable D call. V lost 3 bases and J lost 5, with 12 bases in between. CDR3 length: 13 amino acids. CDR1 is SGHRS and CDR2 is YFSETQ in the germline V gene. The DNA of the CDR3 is TGCGCCAGCAGCTGGTTCCAGGCGAACGAGCAGTACTTC. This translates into CASSWFQANEQYF.

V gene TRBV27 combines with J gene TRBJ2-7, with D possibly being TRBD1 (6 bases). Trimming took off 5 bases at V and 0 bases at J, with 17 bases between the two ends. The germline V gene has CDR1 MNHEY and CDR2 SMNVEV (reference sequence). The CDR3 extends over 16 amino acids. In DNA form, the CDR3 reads TGTGCCAGCAGTAACACGTGGACAGAGAGCTCCTACGAGCAGTACTTC. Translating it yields CASSNTWTESSYEQYF.

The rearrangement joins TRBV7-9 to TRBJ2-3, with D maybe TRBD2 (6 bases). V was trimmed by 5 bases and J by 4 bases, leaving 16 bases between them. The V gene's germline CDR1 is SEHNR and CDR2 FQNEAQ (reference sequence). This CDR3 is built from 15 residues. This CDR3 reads CASSPPGLQADTQYF. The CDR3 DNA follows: TGTGCCAGCAGCCCTCCGGGACTTCAAGCAGATACGCAGTATTTT.

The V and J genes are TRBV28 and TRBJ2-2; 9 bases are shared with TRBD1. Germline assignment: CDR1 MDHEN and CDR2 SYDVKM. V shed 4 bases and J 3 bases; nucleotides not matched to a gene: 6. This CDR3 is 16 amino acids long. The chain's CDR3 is CASSYPGQGYTGELFF. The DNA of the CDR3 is TGTGCCAGCAGTTACCCCGGACAGGGGTACACCGGGGAGCTGTTTTTT.

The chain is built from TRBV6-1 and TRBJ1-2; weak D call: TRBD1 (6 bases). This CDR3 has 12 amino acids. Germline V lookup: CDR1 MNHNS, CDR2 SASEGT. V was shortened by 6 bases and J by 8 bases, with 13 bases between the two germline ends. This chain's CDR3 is CASSDLGGGYTF. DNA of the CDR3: TGTGCCAGCAGCGACTTGGGGGGCGGCTACACCTTC.

The DNA for the CDR3 is TGTGCCAGCAGCCAGGAACCCACCGGGGAGCTGTTTTTT. This sequence encodes CASSQEPTGELFF. This rearrangement joins TRBV14 to TRBJ2-2; D not resolved. The germline CDR1 and CDR2 sequences are SGHDN and FVKESK. Trimming left V 3 bases short and J 4 bases short, with 6 bases between. The CDR3 is 13 residues long.

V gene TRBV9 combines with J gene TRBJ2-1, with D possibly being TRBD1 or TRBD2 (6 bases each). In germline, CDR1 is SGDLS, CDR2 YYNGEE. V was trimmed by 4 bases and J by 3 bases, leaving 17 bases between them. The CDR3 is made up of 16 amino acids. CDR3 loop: CASSKRGDGNYNEQFF. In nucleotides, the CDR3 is TGTGCCAGCAGCAAAAGGGGGGACGGGAACTACAATGAGCAGTTCTTC. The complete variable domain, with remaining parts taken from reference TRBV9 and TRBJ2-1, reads DSGVTQTPKHLITATGQRVTLRCSPRSGDLSVYWYQQSLDQGLQFLIQYYNGEERAKGNILERFSAQQFPDLHSELNLSSLELGDSALYFCASSKRGDGNYNEQFFGPGTRLTVL.

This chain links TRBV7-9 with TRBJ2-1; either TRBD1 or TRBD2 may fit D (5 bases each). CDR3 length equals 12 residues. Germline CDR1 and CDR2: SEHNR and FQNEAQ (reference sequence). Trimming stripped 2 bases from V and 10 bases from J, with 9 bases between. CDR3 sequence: CASSLIEGEQFF. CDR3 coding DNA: TGTGCCAGCAGCTTAATCGAGGGGGAGCAGTTCTTC. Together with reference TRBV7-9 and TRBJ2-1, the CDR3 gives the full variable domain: DTGVSQNPRHKITKRGQNVTFRCDPISEHNRLYWYRQTLGQGPEFLTYFQNEAQLEKSRLLSDRFSAERPKGSFSTLEIQRTEQGDSAMYLCASSLIEGEQFFGPGTRLTVL.

The CDR3 spells CASSEVPSSYEQYF. In DNA, the CDR3 is TGTGCCAGCAGTGAAGTTCCCTCTAGCTACGAGCAGTACTTC. The V gene is TRBV6-1, the J gene TRBJ2-7, with D unclear. Germline V gene data show CDR1 as MNHNS and CDR2 as SASEGT. The CDR3 contains 14 residues. Trimming took 1 base from V and 3 from J, leaving 10 bases between them.